This T cell receptor (beta chain) was found in a study of blood T cell repertoires in COVID-19. Study at large: Sources were T cells, B-cell-depleted T cells, or PBMCs; the material itself was cDNA or gDNA.

After removal of 5 bases from V and 1 base from J, the junction contained 5 bases not matched to a gene. CDR1 is SGHVS and CDR2 is FNYEAQ in the germline V gene. This CDR3 is 15 amino acids long. Assignments of participants to cohorts depended upon their own reported clinical history. Donors in Cohort 3 who had recovered were those with two negative PCRs, healthcare professional clearance, or resolution of their symptoms. Original methodology: Amplification of reference gene primers provided the estimated nucleated cell counts. Assay: immunoSEQ multiplex PCR; the TCRdb copy retains only in-frame clones and omits some. V and J calls and clone size follow that table, whereas D and trimming were derived from the DNA. The sample has a few hundred thousand clones; approximately 90% are singletons.

The J gene is TRBJ2-3, the V gene TRBV7-6; 8 bases are shared with TRBD2. This clonotype was sampled from a woman aged 18-29 years who had recovered from COVID-19. Sequencing used PBMCs or T cells enriched from blood (not recorded which). CDR3 protein: CASSPAGARTDTQYF. The CDR3 nucleotides are TGTGCCAGCAGCCCAGCGGGGGCTCGCACAGATACGCAGTATTTT.